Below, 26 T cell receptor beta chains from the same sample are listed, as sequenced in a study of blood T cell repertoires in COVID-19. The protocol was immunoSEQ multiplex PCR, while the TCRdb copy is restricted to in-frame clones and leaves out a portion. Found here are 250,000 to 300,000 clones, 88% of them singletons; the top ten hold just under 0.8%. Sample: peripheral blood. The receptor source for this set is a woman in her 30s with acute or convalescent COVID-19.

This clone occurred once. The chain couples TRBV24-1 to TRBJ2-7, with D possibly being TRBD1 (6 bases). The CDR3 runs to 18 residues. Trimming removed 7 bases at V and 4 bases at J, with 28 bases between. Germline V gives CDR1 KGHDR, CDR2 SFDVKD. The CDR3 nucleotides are TGTGCCACCAGATCCGAACAAGACCTGACAGGCCATGCGTACGAGCAGTACTTC. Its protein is CATRSEQDLTGHAYEQYF.

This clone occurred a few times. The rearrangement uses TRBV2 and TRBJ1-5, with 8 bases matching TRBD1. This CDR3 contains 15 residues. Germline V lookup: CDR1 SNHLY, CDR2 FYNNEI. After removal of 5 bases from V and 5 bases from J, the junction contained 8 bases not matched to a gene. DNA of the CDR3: TGTGCCAGCAGTCGGACAGGGAAGAAAGATCAGCCCCAGCATTTT. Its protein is CASSRTGKKDQPQHF.

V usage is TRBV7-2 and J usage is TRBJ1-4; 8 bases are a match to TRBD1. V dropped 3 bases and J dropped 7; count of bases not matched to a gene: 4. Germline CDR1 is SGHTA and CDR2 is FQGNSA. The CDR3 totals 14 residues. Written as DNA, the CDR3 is TGTGCCAGCAGCTTGCAGGGGGCGAGTGAAAAACTGTTTTTT. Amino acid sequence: CASSLQGASEKLFF.

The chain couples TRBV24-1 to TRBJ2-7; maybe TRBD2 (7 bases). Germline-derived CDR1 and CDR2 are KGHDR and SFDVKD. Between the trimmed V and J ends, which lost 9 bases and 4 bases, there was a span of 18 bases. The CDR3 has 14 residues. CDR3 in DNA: TGTGCCACCCTGGGGGCGGGAGTTAGGTACGAGCAGTACTTC. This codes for CATLGAGVRYEQYF.

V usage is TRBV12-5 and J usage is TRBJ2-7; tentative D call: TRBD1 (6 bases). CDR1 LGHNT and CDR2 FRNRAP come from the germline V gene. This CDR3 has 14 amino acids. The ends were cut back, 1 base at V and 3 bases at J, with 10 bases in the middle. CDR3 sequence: CASGLGTDHYEQYF. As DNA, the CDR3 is TGTGCTAGTGGTTTGGGGACAGACCACTACGAGCAGTACTTC. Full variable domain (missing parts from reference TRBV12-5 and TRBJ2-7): DARVTQTPRHKVTEMGQEVTMRCQPILGHNTVFWYRQTMMQGLELLAYFRNRAPLDDSGMPKDRFSAEMPDATLATLKIQPSEPRDSAVYFCASGLGTDHYEQYFGPGTRLTVT.

The CDR3 region has the DNA TGTGCCAGTACCATCGGAGAAGGGGTGTCCAATCAGCCCCAGCATTTT. Its protein product is CASTIGEGVSNQPQHF. The chain has TRBV19 and TRBJ1-5; D is possibly TRBD1 (5 bases). This CDR3 is built from 16 residues. V gave up 7 bases and J gave up 3 bases, with 19 bases separating them. Germline V gives CDR1 LNHDA, CDR2 SQIVND (reference sequence).

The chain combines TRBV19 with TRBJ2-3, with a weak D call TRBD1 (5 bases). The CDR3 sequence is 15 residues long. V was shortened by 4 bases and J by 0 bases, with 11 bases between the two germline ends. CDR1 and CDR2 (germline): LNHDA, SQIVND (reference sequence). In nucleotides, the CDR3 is TGTGCCAGTAGTACCGACAGAAAAAGCACAGATACGCAGTATTTT. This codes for CASSTDRKSTDTQYF. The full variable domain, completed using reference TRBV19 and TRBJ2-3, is DGGITQSPKYLFRKEGQNVTLSCEQNLNHDAMYWYRQDPGQGLRLIYYSQIVNDFQKGDIAEGYSVSREKKESFPLTVTSAQKNPTAFYLCASSTDRKSTDTQYFGPGTRLTVL.

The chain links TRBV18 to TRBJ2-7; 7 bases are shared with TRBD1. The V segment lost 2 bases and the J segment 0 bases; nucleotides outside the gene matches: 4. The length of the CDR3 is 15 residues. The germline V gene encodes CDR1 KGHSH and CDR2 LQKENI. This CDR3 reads CASSPNRGISYEQYF. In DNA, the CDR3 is TGTGCCAGCTCACCAAACAGGGGAATCTCCTACGAGCAGTACTTC.

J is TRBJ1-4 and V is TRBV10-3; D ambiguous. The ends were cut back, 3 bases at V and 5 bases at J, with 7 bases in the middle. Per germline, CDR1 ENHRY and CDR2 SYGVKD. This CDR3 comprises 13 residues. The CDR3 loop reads CAISDRVNEKLFF. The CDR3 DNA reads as TGTGCCATCAGTGATCGAGTAAATGAAAAACTGTTTTTT.

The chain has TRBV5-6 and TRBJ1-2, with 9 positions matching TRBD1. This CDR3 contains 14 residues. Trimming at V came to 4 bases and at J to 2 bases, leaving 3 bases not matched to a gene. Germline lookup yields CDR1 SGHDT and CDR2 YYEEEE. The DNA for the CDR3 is TGTGCCAGCAGCCCTGGGACAGGGAACTATGGCTACACCTTC. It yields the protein CASSPGTGNYGYTF.

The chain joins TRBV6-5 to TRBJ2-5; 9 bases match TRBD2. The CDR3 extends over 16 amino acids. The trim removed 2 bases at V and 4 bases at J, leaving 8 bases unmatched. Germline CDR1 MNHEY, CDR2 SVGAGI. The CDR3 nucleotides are TGTGCCAGCAGTTACCCCCGCGGGAGGGCCGGAGAGACCCAGTACTTC. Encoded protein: CASSYPRGRAGETQYF.

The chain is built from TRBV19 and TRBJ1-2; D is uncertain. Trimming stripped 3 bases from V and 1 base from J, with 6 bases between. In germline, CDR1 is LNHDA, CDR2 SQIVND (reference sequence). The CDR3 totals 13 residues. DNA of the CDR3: TGTGCCAGTAGTATTGACATTAACTATGGCTACACCTTC. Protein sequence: CASSIDINYGYTF.

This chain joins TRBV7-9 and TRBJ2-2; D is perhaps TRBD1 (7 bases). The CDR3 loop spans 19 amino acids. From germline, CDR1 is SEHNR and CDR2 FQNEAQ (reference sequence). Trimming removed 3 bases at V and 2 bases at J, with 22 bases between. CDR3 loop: CASSLTGLAERGNTGELFF. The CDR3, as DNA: TGTGCCAGCAGCTTGACAGGGTTAGCGGAGAGAGGAAACACCGGGGAGCTGTTTTTT. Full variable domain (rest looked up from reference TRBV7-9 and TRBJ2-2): DTGVSQNPRHKITKRGQNVTFRCDPISEHNRLYWYRQTLGQGPEFLTYFQNEAQLEKSRLLSDRFSAERPKGSFSTLEIQRTEQGDSAMYLCASSLTGLAERGNTGELFFGEGSRLTVL.

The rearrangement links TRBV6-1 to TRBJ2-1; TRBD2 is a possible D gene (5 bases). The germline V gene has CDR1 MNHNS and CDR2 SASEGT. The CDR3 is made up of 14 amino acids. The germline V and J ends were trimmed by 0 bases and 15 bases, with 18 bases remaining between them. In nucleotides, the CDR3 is TGTGCCAGCAGTGAAGCGCGAGGGTTCAAGCGCGCGTTCTTC. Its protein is CASSEARGFKRAFF.

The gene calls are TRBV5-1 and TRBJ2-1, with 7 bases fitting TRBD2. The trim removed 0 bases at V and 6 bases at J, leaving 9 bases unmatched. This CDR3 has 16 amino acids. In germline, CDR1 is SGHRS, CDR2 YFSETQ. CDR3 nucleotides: TGCGCCAGCAGCTTGGTTCGTCGGGAGCGGGGCAATGAGCAGTTCTTC. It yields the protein CASSLVRRERGNEQFF.

The CDR3 DNA sequence: TGCGCCAGCAGCCCACTAGACAATGAGCAGTTCTTC. Its translation: CASSPLDNEQFF. The gene calls are TRBV5-1 and TRBJ2-1; TRBD2 is a possible D gene (5 bases). V was cut by 4 bases and J by 5 bases, with 7 bases left in between. The CDR3 consists of 12 residues. Germline V lookup: CDR1 SGHRS, CDR2 YFSETQ.

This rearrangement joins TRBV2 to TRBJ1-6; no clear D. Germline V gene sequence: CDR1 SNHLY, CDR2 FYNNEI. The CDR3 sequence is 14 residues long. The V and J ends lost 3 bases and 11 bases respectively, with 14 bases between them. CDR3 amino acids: CASSDETGITPLHF. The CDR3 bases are TGTGCCAGCAGTGATGAGACTGGAATTACACCCCTCCACTTT.

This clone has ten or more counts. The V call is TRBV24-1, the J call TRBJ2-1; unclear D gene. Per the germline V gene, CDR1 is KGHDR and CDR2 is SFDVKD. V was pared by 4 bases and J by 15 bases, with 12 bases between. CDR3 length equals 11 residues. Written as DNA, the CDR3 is TGTGCCACCAGTGACCAACTAAAGTGGTTCTTC. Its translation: CATSDQLKWFF.

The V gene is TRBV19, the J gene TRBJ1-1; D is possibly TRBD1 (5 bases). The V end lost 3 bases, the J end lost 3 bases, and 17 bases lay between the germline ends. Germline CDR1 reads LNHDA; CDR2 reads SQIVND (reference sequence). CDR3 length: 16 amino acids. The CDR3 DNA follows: TGTGCCAGTAGTATCCCCAGGGCGAAGCTAGACACTGAAGCTTTCTTT. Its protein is CASSIPRAKLDTEAFF.

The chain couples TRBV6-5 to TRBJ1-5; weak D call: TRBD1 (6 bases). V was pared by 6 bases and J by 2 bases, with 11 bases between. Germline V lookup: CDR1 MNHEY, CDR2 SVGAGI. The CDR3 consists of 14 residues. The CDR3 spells CASRKAGGNQPQHF. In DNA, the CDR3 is TGTGCCAGCAGAAAGGCAGGGGGCAATCAGCCCCAGCATTTT.

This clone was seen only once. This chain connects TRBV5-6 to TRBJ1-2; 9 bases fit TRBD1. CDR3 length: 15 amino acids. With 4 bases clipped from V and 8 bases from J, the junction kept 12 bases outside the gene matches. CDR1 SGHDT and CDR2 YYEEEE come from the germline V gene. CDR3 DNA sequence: TGTGCCAGCAGCACCCTCCAACAGGGGGCGCAGGGCTACACCTTC. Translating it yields CASSTLQQGAQGYTF.

The CDR3 region has the DNA TGTGCCAGCAGCCGACAGGGGAACACTGAAGCTTTCTTT. Amino acid sequence: CASSRQGNTEAFF. J is TRBJ1-1 and V is TRBV2, with TRBD1 matching 7 bases. From germline, CDR1 is SNHLY and CDR2 FYNNEI. This CDR3 region has 13 residues. The J segment lost 1 base and the V segment lost 6 bases, leaving 2 bases of the junction unmatched.

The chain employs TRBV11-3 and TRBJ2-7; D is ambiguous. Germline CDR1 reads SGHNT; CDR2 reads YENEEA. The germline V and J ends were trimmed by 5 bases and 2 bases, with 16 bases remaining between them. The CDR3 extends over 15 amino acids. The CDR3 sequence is CASSDALVGPYEQYF. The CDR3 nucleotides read TGTGCCAGCAGCGACGCTTTGGTGGGCCCCTACGAGCAGTACTTC.

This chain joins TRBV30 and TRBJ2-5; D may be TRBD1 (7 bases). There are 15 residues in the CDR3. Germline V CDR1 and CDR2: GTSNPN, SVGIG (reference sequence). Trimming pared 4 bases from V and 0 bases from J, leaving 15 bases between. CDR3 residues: CAWTGDRGYQETQYF. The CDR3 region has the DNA TGTGCCTGGACGGGGGACAGAGGGTACCAAGAGACCCAGTACTTC. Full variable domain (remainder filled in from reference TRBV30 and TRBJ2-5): SQTIHQWPATLVQPVGSPLSLECTVEGTSNPNLYWYRQAAGRGLQLLFYSVGIGQISSEVPQNLSASRPQDRQFILSSKKLLLSDSGFYLCAWTGDRGYQETQYFGPGTRLLVL.

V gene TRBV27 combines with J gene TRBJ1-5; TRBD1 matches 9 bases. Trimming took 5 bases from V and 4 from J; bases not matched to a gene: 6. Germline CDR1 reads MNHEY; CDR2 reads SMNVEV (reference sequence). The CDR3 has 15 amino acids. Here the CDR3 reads CASSPRDRANQPQHF. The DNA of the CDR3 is TGTGCCAGCAGTCCCCGGGACAGGGCTAATCAGCCCCAGCATTTT.

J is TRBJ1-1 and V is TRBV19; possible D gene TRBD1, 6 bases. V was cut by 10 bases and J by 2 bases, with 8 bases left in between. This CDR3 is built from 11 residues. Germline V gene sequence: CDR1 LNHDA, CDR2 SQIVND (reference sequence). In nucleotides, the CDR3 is TGTGCCACCAGGGGCAACACTGAAGCTTTCTTT. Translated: CATRGNTEAFF. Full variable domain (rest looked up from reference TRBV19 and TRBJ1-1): DGGITQSPKYLFRKEGQNVTLSCEQNLNHDAMYWYRQDPGQGLRLIYYSQIVNDFQKGDIAEGYSVSREKKESFPLTVTSAQKNPTAFYLCATRGNTEAFFGQGTRLTVV.